These 14 T cell receptor beta chains were all obtained from the same sample, sequenced in a study of beta chain features in type 1 diabetes. General study results and limits: Across all four CD4+ subsets, people with type 1 diabetes showed modestly shorter TCRB CDR3s.

These receptors have no identified antigens. The whole isolated RNA underwent reverse transcription, so sequencing captured expressed TCRB transcripts. The method was immunoSEQ multiplex PCR; TCRdb's version includes in-frame clones alone and lacks a portion of them. The sample lists hundreds of thousands of clones, roughly 13% occurring once. Material: naive CD4+ T cells from blood. Receptors originate from a young man with type 1 diabetes.

The chain has TRBV6-1 and TRBJ2-1; perhaps D is TRBD1 or TRBD2 (5 bases each). This CDR3 has 14 amino acids. The germline CDR1 and CDR2 sequences are MNHNS and SASEGT. V lost 8 bases and J 1 base, leaving 12 bases between the germline ends. CDR3 residues: CASLRGSSYNEQFF. In DNA, the CDR3 is TGTGCCAGCCTGAGGGGATCTTCCTACAATGAGCAGTTCTTC.

This clone was observed a handful of times. This sequence joins TRBV28 and TRBJ2-1; D is unclear. There are 16 residues in the CDR3. Trimming cost V 2 bases and J 0 bases, with 11 bases left between them. Germline V lookup: CDR1 MDHEN, CDR2 SYDVKM. DNA of the CDR3: TGTGCCAGCAGTTTAAGCACCCTTAGCTCCTACAATGAGCAGTTCTTC. This gives the protein CASSLSTLSSYNEQFF.

This clone was detected only a few times. The rearrangement links TRBV10-3 to TRBJ2-7; D might be TRBD2 (6 bases). The CDR3 runs 14 residues. V lost 3 bases and J lost 4, with 13 bases in between. Germline V gives CDR1 ENHRY, CDR2 SYGVKD. CDR3 nucleotides: TGTGCCATCAGTGACGAGCGGGCCTCATACGAGCAGTACTTC. It translates to CAISDERASYEQYF.

This clone was observed a handful of times. The chain recombines TRBV4-1 with TRBJ2-1, with 9 bases fitting TRBD2. Unmatched junction bases numbered 2, after V lost 0 bases and J lost 2 bases. There are 16 residues in the CDR3. The germline V gene encodes CDR1 MGHRA and CDR2 YSYEKL. CDR3 bases: TGCGCCAGCAGCCAAGACATAGCGGGAGCCTACAATGAGCAGTTCTTC. It yields the protein CASSQDIAGAYNEQFF.

The rearrangement uses TRBV4-1 and TRBJ1-4; D unclear. CDR1 MGHRA and CDR2 YSYEKL come from the germline V gene. The CDR3 runs 14 residues. V was shortened by 3 bases and J by 8 bases, with 13 bases between the two germline ends. CDR3: CASSQVSDREKLFF. In DNA, the CDR3 is TGCGCCAGCAGCCAGGTTTCAGATCGGGAAAAACTGTTTTTT.

V is TRBV5-6 and J is TRBJ2-1; the D call may be TRBD1 or TRBD2 (5 bases each). The CDR3 is 17 residues long. The V end was cut by 4 bases, the J end by 1 base, with 18 bases between. The V gene's germline CDR1 is SGHDT and CDR2 YYEEEE. CDR3 protein: CASSVAGTYGSYNEQFF. CDR3 in DNA: TGTGCCAGCAGCGTCGCAGGGACCTACGGATCCTACAATGAGCAGTTCTTC. Full variable domain (missing parts from reference TRBV5-6 and TRBJ2-1): DAGVTQSPTHLIKTRGQQVTLRCSPKSGHDTVSWYQQALGQGPQFIFQYYEEEERQRGNFPDRFSGHQFPNYSSELNVNALLLGDSALYLCASSVAGTYGSYNEQFFGPGTRLTVL.

This clone showed up just a few times. This specimen includes other DNA sequences encoding the same CDR3. The chain combines TRBV5-1 with TRBJ2-3; 7 bases fit TRBD2. The CDR3 is 16 residues long. With V trimmed by 4 bases and J by 2 bases, 10 bases remained unmatched. Germline V gene lookup returns CDR1 SGHRS and CDR2 YFSETQ. CDR3 sequence (DNA): TGCGCCAGCAGCCTCGGGGCTAGCGGTATCACAGATACGCAGTATTTT. Translation gives CASSLGASGITDTQYF.

Only a few counts were recorded for this clone. The V gene is TRBV4-3, the J gene TRBJ2-7; D is undetermined. Germline lookup yields CDR1 LGHNA and CDR2 YSLEER. The CDR3 has 13 amino acids. The V and J ends lost 1 base and 3 bases respectively, with 7 bases between them. Written as DNA, the CDR3 is TGCGCCAGCAGCCAAGCGCTGGGCTACGAGCAGTACTTC. Its protein product is CASSQALGYEQYF.

For this clone: Other DNA sequences from this sample encode an identical CDR3 as well. This chain links TRBV30 with TRBJ1-1; no clear D gene. Trimming left V 5 bases short and J 8 bases short, with 12 bases between. Germline CDR1 and CDR2: GTSNPN and SVGIG (reference sequence). CDR3 length: 11 amino acids. The CDR3 region is CAWSMGGEAFF. The CDR3 nucleotides are TGTGCCTGGTCGATGGGAGGGGAAGCTTTCTTT.

This clone was recorded a few times. The chain is built from TRBV9 and TRBJ2-5; D is ambiguous. The V and J ends lost 2 bases and 7 bases respectively, with 15 bases between them. Germline CDR1 reads SGDLS; CDR2 reads YYNGEE. The CDR3 covers 14 residues. In DNA form, the CDR3 reads TGTGCCAGCAGCGTGGGGTACCCCAAGGCGACCCAGTACTTC. As protein: CASSVGYPKATQYF.

Written as DNA, the CDR3 is TGTGCCAGCAGAACAGGGGATGCCAAAAACATTCAGTACTTC. Its protein product is CASRTGDAKNIQYF. The chain is built from TRBV2 and TRBJ2-4, with 7 nucleotides matching TRBD1. This CDR3 region has 14 residues. J gave up 1 base and V 6 bases, and 3 bases lay outside the gene matches. Germline V gene data show CDR1 as SNHLY and CDR2 as FYNNEI. Filled out from reference TRBV2 and TRBJ2-4, the complete variable domain reads EPEVTQTPSHQVTQMGQEVILRCVPISNHLYFYWYRQILGQKVEFLVSFYNNEISEKSEIFDDQFSVERPDGSNFTLKIRSTKLEDSAMYFCASRTGDAKNIQYFGAGTRLSVL.

This clone was seen a single time. The chain joins TRBV30 to TRBJ2-7; D is possibly TRBD1 or TRBD2 (5 bases each). The CDR3 covers 13 residues. Germline V gene lookup returns CDR1 GTSNPN and CDR2 SVGIG (reference sequence). With 5 bases removed from V and 9 bases from J, the gap between germline ends came to 20 bases. The CDR3 sequence is CAWGSGQGRRQYF. For the CDR3, the DNA is TGTGCCTGGGGGTCAGGGCAGGGACGAAGGCAGTACTTC.

This clone was found a few times. This chain links TRBV5-4 with TRBJ2-1; 7 bases align to TRBD2. Germline V gene sequence: CDR1 SGHNT, CDR2 YYREEE (reference sequence). This CDR3 has 14 residues. The trim removed 2 bases at V and 5 bases at J, leaving 4 bases unmatched. In nucleotides, the CDR3 is TGTGCCAGCAGCTTCCCAGCGGGGCACAATGAGCAGTTCTTC. As protein: CASSFPAGHNEQFF.

Comments on this clone: Its ends do not fully match the called genes, so a read error is possible. The V call is TRBV4-1, the J call TRBJ2-3, with 9 bases identical to TRBD2. This CDR3 region has 15 residues. Germline values: CDR1 MGHRA, CDR2 YSYEKL. The CDR3 sequence is CASSQVGTSRDTQYF. DNA of the CDR3: TGCGCCAGCAGCCAAGTGGGGACTAGCAGAGATACGCAGTATTTT.